This TCR beta chain was found in a study of T cell repertoires in cytomegalovirus infection (dated by TCRdb to between 2018 and 2021). With respect to the entire study: Donor HLA type was relevant to the analysis, because carriage of CMV infection together with the matching HLA type was indicated by public TCR beta signatures. What the study reported, not specific to this receptor: Cumulative frequency of public TCR beta family members discriminated carriers of CMV infection plus the relevant HLA type in this cohort and an independent approximately 400-donor cohort. The ex vivo response was dominated by HLA-C-restricted CMV-specific TCR beta clonotypes, which also provided the single most frequent clonotype in two of eight donors.

CDR1 SEHNR and CDR2 FQNEAQ were looked up in the germline V gene (reference sequence). From the cysteine up to the phenylalanine, the CDR3 has a length of 15 residues. The entry retains the CDR3 DNA only, 45 bases that are in frame from base 1. Trimming takes 4 bases off V and 2 bases off J; junction bases not matched to a gene: 3. This clonotype was seen at least ten times. Its antigen has not been determined. No much larger clone exists at a distance of one base, and base qualities are not known. TCRdb records Illumina HiSeq 1500 as the sequencer. Using fastp trimming at Q25 and MiXCR clonotype assembly, TCRdb reanalyzed the public sequencing data and kept in-frame beta chains. Every entry covers one CDR3 protein and lists the most common genes and DNA from its rows. The sample contains 450,000 to 550,000 distinct CDR3 sequences, approximately 15% of them found a single time. The ten largest clones take up roughly a quarter of the sample.

Sequenced: CD8+ T cells from PBMCs. This TCR was recovered from a human donor in good health (CMV status not recorded). Some clones in this sample may be carry-over from other donors' samples. The V gene is TRBV7-9 and the J gene is TRBJ2-1; TRBD1 agrees with 9 junctional bases. The CDR3 region reads CASSSWTGAYNEQFF. The nucleotide sequence is TGTGCCAGCAGCTCGTGGACAGGGGCCTACAATGAGCAGTTCTTC.